Sequencing of this T cell receptor beta chain was carried out in a study of radiotherapy plus CTLA-4 blockade in lung cancer (dated by TCRdb to 2016 to 2019). Some background on the complete study: Among enrolled patients, about 19% had an objective response and roughly 33% reached disease control. Results the study describes overall, beyond this receptor: The strongest predictors of response, as reported, were early dynamic changes in blood T cell clones along with a rise in serum interferon-beta after radiation. After treatment with radiotherapy and ipilimumab, TCR clones that came from tumors expanded in the peripheral blood.

Comments on this clone: Its antigen specificity is not known. No base quality information exists; no much larger clone differs at one position.

Libraries were constructed by the immunoSEQ multiplex PCR assay. Held by TCRdb, this immuneACCESS table contains in-frame sequences only and omits some clones. Under half of the omission traces to an unresolved V gene where checked; the cause of the rest is unknown. The sample table shows tens of thousands of clones, and around four fifths are seen once. The top ten hold approximately 25% of the sample. In this study, focal radiation therapy paired with CTLA-4 blockade (ipilimumab) was tested in patients who had chemo-refractory metastatic non-small-cell lung cancer. CDR1 and CDR2, looked up from the germline V gene, are SGDLS and YYNGEE. V and J lose 1 base and 3 bases, and a span of 17 bases separates them. Including the terminal cysteine and phenylalanine, the CDR3 comprises 17 residues. Kept here is only the CDR3 DNA, which spans 51 bases and is read in frame from base 1.

This specimen was peripheral blood, taken from a patient treated with radiotherapy plus ipilimumab. The receptor chain draws on TRBV9 and TRBJ1-3, with no confidently assigned D gene. This sequence was found in a human donor with non-small cell lung cancer that progressed on radiotherapy plus ipilimumab. In nucleotides, the sequence is TGTGCCAGCAGCGTATACCCCTCCCCCCCGGGTGGAAACACCATATATTTT. This translates into CASSVYPSPPGGNTIYF.